The rows below give T cell receptor beta chains drawn from one sample of a study of blood T cells in healthy people across ages. TCRdb used MiXCR to reprocess the 5' RACE reads, holding one entry per CDR3 protein. The sample includes roughly 900,000 distinct CDR3 sequences, under 35% of them seen just once. The sequenced material came from blood. The receptors come from an elderly woman in good health. Both conserved end residues are part of each CDR3. The D gene is left open where the match is weak. Clone size is not always given. Where it is, it says once, few, many or a class for expanded clones.

d_gene,v_gene,abundance,j_gene,CDR3aa,CDR3nt
NA,TRBV20-1,NA,TRBJ1-6,CSAPVGGSDLRSPLHF,TGCAGTGCGCCTGTCGGGGGCAGCGATTTACGTTCACCCCTCCACTTT
NA,TRBV12-3/TRBV12-4,NA,TRBJ2-7,CASSLPSGGASGEQYF,TGTGCCAGCAGTCTACCCTCGGGGGGCGCTTCTGGCGAGCAGTACTTC
TRBD1,TRBV6-1,NA,TRBJ1-2,CASIVQGELNYGYTF,TGTGCCAGCATCGTACAGGGGGAACTAAACTATGGCTACACCTTC
TRBD1,TRBV15,many,TRBJ1-2,CATSRSGGNYGYTF,TGTGCCACCAGCAGATCAGGGGGAAACTATGGCTACACCTTC
TRBD1,TRBV7-2,few,TRBJ1-6,CASRTGKSPLHF,TGTGCCAGCAGGACAGGGAAGTCACCCCTCCACTTT
NA,TRBV7-2,few,TRBJ2-5,CASSPTQGNLGKTQYF,TGTGCCAGCAGCCCTACCCAGGGAAATCTTGGGAAGACCCAGTACTTC
NA,TRBV7-2,NA,TRBJ2-2,CASSPGRTYTGELFF,TGTGCCAGCAGCCCGGGACGGACCTACACCGGGGAGCTGTTTTTT
NA,TRBV27,NA,TRBJ2-3,CASRSESFGVSDTQYF,TGTGCCAGCAGATCCGAGAGTTTCGGGGTATCCGATACGCAGTATTTT
TRBD2,TRBV6-2/TRBV6-3,many,TRBJ2-5,CASSPRYGLVGETQYF,TGTGCCAGCAGTCCCCGCTACGGACTAGTTGGGGAGACCCAGTACTTC
NA,TRBV20-1,NA,TRBJ2-3,CSAILGGFADTQYF,TGCAGTGCTATCTTAGGTGGTTTCGCAGATACGCAGTATTTT
TRBD1,TRBV6-6,few,TRBJ1-6,CASSYPRQGGNSPLHF,TGTGCCAGCAGTTACCCAAGACAGGGGGGAAATTCACCCCTCCACTTT
NA,TRBV20-1,once,TRBJ2-1,CSASILYNEQFF,TGCAGTGCGTCTATCCTTTACAATGAGCAGTTCTTC
NA,TRBV6-2/TRBV6-3,once,TRBJ2-1,CASGSRTSSSYNEQFF,TGTGCCAGCGGTTCCAGGACTTCGAGCTCCTACAATGAGCAGTTCTTC
NA,TRBV7-9,NA,TRBJ2-7,CASSLGPLAQYF,TGTGCCAGCAGCTTAGGGCCCCTGGCACAATACTTC